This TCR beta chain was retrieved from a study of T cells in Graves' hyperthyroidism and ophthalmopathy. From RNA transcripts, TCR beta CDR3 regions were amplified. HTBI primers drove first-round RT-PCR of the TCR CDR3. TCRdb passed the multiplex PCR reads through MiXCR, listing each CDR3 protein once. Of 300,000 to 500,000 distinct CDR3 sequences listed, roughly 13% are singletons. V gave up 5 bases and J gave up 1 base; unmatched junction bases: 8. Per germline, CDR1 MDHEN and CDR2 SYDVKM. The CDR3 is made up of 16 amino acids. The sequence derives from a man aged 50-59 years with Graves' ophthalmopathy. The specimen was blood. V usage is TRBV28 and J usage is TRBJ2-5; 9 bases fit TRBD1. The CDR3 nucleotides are TGTGCCAGCAGTCCCGCCCCGACAGGGGGCCAAGAGACCCAGTACTTC. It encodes CASSPAPTGGQETQYF.